The next 30 T cell receptor beta chains were all read from a single sample in a study of blood T cell repertoires in COVID-19. The data were produced by immunoSEQ multiplex PCR, yet TCRdb's version contains in-frame clones alone and is incomplete. This sample has about 200,000 clones; roughly 90% occur once, and the top ten carry roughly 1.6%. The specimen sequenced was peripheral blood. Receptors originate from a man aged 18 to 35 with active or convalescent COVID-19.

The CDR3 coding sequence is TGTGCCAGCAGCTTAGACAGGGGGCACGGCTACACCTTC. Translated, it gives CASSLDRGHGYTF. The genes are TRBV12-1 and TRBJ1-2; TRBD1 is the table's D call, not checked against the DNA. TRBV12-1 is a pseudogene. CDR3 length equals 13 residues.

The chain carries TRBV27 and TRBJ2-2; D gene unclear. Per the germline V gene, CDR1 is MNHEY and CDR2 is SMNVEV (reference sequence). V dropped 7 bases and J dropped 4 bases, with 10 bases sitting between them. This CDR3 region has 13 residues. In nucleotides, the CDR3 is TGTGCCAGCATGGCACTACCCACCGGGGAGCTGTTTTTT. This translates into CASMALPTGELFF.

In this sample, this clone turned up once. The chain combines TRBV3-1 (or the pseudogene TRBV3-2) with TRBJ2-5; D may be TRBD2 (5 bases). V dropped 3 bases and J dropped 6 bases, with 11 bases sitting between them. The CDR3 contains 13 residues. Germline CDR1 is LGHDT and CDR2 is YNNKEL (reference sequence). The CDR3 DNA sequence: TGTGCCAGCAGCCAGGGTAGGAGGCAGACCCAGTACTTC. It translates to CASSQGRRQTQYF.

This clone was counted a few times. This chain links TRBV6-2 or TRBV6-3 with TRBJ2-7; tentative D call: TRBD1 (6 bases). Trimming shortened V by 6 bases and J by 2 bases, and 17 bases separated the two germline ends. The CDR3 consists of 15 residues. Per germline, CDR1 MNHEY and CDR2 SVGEGT. CDR3 amino acids: CASSRPGAGTYEQYF. The CDR3 coding sequence is TGTGCCAGCAGCAGGCCAGGGGCCGGCACCTACGAGCAGTACTTC.

The chain couples TRBV15 to TRBJ2-3; no reliable D call. Trimming stripped 3 bases from V and 0 bases from J, with 16 bases between. The CDR3 is 17 residues long. Germline V CDR1 and CDR2: LNHNV, YYDKDF (reference sequence). This CDR3 reads CATSSTTYTTSTDTQYF. The CDR3 DNA follows: TGTGCCACCAGCAGTACAACGTACACTACTAGCACAGATACGCAGTATTTT.

The chain employs TRBV14 and TRBJ2-2; D remains unclear. The CDR3 extends over 13 amino acids. The V end lost 3 bases, the J end lost 1 base, and 3 bases lay between the germline ends. The germline CDR1 and CDR2 sequences are SGHDN and FVKESK. This CDR3 is CASSHRNTGELFF. The DNA for the CDR3 is TGTGCCAGCAGCCACAGGAACACCGGGGAGCTGTTTTTT.

The chain couples TRBV2 to TRBJ2-4; 8 nucleotides align to TRBD2. CDR3 length: 18 amino acids. Trimming took 7 bases from V and 1 from J; bases not matched to a gene: 15. In germline, CDR1 is SNHLY, CDR2 FYNNEI. The CDR3 nucleotides read TGTGCCAGCACCATCGGGGGGGGTGGGAGTAGCGCCAAAAACATTCAGTACTTC. Its translation is CASTIGGGGSSAKNIQYF.

The J gene is TRBJ1-2, the V gene TRBV6-5, with unresolved D. The CDR3 consists of 12 residues. Trimming shortened V by 6 bases and J by 7 bases, and 12 bases separated the two germline ends. The germline CDR1 and CDR2 sequences are MNHEY and SVGAGI. The CDR3, as DNA: TGTGCCAGCAGAACGCTGCGGGGTGGCTACACCTTC. Its protein is CASRTLRGGYTF.

The chain carries TRBV9 and TRBJ2-3; maybe TRBD2 (5 bases). The CDR3 runs to 16 residues. Germline assignment: CDR1 SGDLS and CDR2 YYNGEE. The V gene lost 0 bases and the J gene lost 3 bases, with 14 bases spanning the gap. CDR3 in amino acids: CASSVEHSRGTDTQYF. In DNA form, the CDR3 reads TGTGCCAGCAGCGTAGAACATTCTCGGGGTACAGATACGCAGTATTTT.

V gene TRBV29-1 combines with J gene TRBJ2-7; 10 nucleotides align to TRBD1. J gave up 2 bases and V 3 bases, and 7 bases lay outside the gene matches. Germline CDR1 and CDR2: SQVTM and ANQGSEA. The CDR3 runs to 15 residues. For the CDR3, the DNA is TGCAGCGTTGAGGTTGCCGGACAGGGGGCCTACGAGCAGTACTTC. Amino acids: CSVEVAGQGAYEQYF.

The rearrangement joins TRBV5-6 to TRBJ1-1, with 8 bases aligning to TRBD1. Germline-derived CDR1 and CDR2 are SGHDT and YYEEEE. The CDR3 runs to 16 residues. The trim removed 2 bases at V and 0 bases at J, leaving 6 bases unmatched. CDR3 sequence: CASSFFTGGLNTEAFF. The DNA for the CDR3 is TGTGCCAGCAGCTTCTTTACAGGGGGGTTGAACACTGAAGCTTTCTTT.

This sequence joins TRBV11-1 and TRBJ2-1; TRBD2 agrees at 11 bases. The CDR3 spans 14 residues. V trimming: 7 bases; J trimming: 10 bases; junction bases outside the gene matches: 9. Per germline, CDR1 SGHAT and CDR2 FQDESV (reference sequence). In nucleotides, the CDR3 is TGTGCCAGCAAAGGGGCGGGACTAGCGGTAGAGCAGTTCTTC. It yields the protein CASKGAGLAVEQFF.

The gene calls are TRBV19 and TRBJ2-1; 7 positions match TRBD2. This CDR3 contains 18 residues. The ends lost 4 bases at V and 0 bases at J; junction bases unmatched: 12. Germline V gene sequence: CDR1 LNHDA, CDR2 SQIVND (reference sequence). Here the CDR3 reads CASSTPYSSGSSYNEQFF. CDR3 DNA: TGTGCCAGTAGTACCCCATATTCTAGCGGTAGCTCCTACAATGAGCAGTTCTTC.

This chain joins TRBV5-1 and TRBJ2-3; TRBD1 matches at 8 bases. The CDR3 runs 15 residues. Germline CDR1 and CDR2: SGHRS and YFSETQ. V lost 2 bases, J lost 14 bases, and 16 bases stayed unmatched. As DNA, the CDR3 is TGCGCCAGCAGCTTACAGGGACAGGCCCAGAGAGACAGGTATTTT. This gives the protein CASSLQGQAQRDRYF.

The chain couples TRBV9 to TRBJ1-6, with unresolved D. Trimming took off 3 bases at V and 14 bases at J, with 15 bases between the two ends. There are 13 residues in the CDR3. Germline CDR1 is SGDLS and CDR2 is YYNGEE. In nucleotides, the CDR3 is TGTGCCAGCAGCGCCGCCCGGGTAGGCGCCCTCCACTTT. It yields the protein CASSAARVGALHF.

A few counts support this clone. CDR3 in amino acids: CATSRGYGGSNQPQHF. In DNA, the CDR3 is TGTGCCACCAGCAGAGGGTACGGGGGTAGCAATCAGCCCCAGCATTTT. The chain uses TRBV15 and TRBJ1-5, with D tentatively TRBD1 (5 bases). V was pared by 1 base and J by 0 bases, with 10 bases between. Germline V lookup: CDR1 LNHNV, CDR2 YYDKDF (reference sequence). This CDR3 spans 16 amino acids.

This clone was detected only once. The chain uses TRBV4-1 and TRBJ1-1; no reliable D call. V lost 4 bases and J 5 bases, leaving 14 bases between the germline ends. The CDR3 has 14 residues. CDR1 MGHRA and CDR2 YSYEKL come from the germline V gene. CDR3 protein: CASSLARTGTEAFF. The CDR3 DNA reads TGCGCCAGCAGCCTAGCGCGGACGGGAACTGAAGCTTTCTTT.

The rearrangement uses TRBV5-1 and TRBJ1-6; 7 bases are shared with TRBD1. CDR3 size: 13 residues. CDR1 SGHRS and CDR2 YFSETQ come from the germline V gene. V shed 3 bases and J 6 bases; nucleotides not matched to a gene: 0. As DNA, the CDR3 is TGCGCCAGCAGCTGGGACAGTAATTCACCCCTCCACTTT. As protein: CASSWDSNSPLHF.

This chain joins TRBV6-2 or TRBV6-3 and TRBJ2-7; weak D call: TRBD1 (6 bases). This CDR3 comprises 14 residues. The germline CDR1 and CDR2 sequences are MNHEY and SVGEGT. Trimming pared 6 bases from V and 3 bases from J, leaving 15 bases between. This CDR3 reads CASSTDRINYEQYF. In nucleotides, the CDR3 is TGTGCCAGCAGCACGGACAGAATTAACTACGAGCAGTACTTC.

The rearrangement uses TRBV4-3 and TRBJ2-3, with TRBD2 identical over 10 bases. The germline V gene encodes CDR1 LGHNA and CDR2 YSLEER. CDR3 length: 15 amino acids. The J segment lost 11 bases and the V segment lost 1 base, leaving 9 bases of the junction unmatched. CDR3 sequence (DNA): TGCGCCAGCAGCCAAGTGGGGGCAGCGGGAGGGGAGCAGTATTTT. This codes for CASSQVGAAGGEQYF.

This clone has just one count. The CDR3 DNA reads TGCGCCAGCAGCAGGACAGGGGAGGTGCAGTTCTTC. This codes for CASSRTGEVQFF. The V and J genes are TRBV5-1 and TRBJ2-1; 9 nucleotides align to TRBD1. The junction had 5 bases not matched to a gene; V was cut back by 4 bases and J by 12 bases. CDR3 length equals 12 residues. Germline V gives CDR1 SGHRS, CDR2 YFSETQ.

CDR3 loop: CAIRRTTSGSSYEQYF. The CDR3 DNA reads TGTGCCATCAGGCGAACGACTAGCGGGAGTTCCTACGAGCAGTACTTC. The chain joins TRBV10-3 to TRBJ2-7; 12 bases are shared with TRBD2. This CDR3 is 16 amino acids long. Germline V gene data show CDR1 as ENHRY and CDR2 as SYGVKD. Germline trimming cut 6 bases from V and 1 base from J; bases unmatched to any gene: 7.

This clone has just a few counts. V gene TRBV2 combines with J gene TRBJ2-7; 8 nucleotides line up with TRBD1. The CDR3 is made up of 14 amino acids. Germline CDR1 reads SNHLY; CDR2 reads FYNNEI. The ends lost 5 bases at V and 2 bases at J; junction bases unmatched: 5. This CDR3 reads CASSSGTGAYEQYF. The CDR3 DNA follows: TGTGCCAGCAGTTCCGGGACAGGCGCCTACGAGCAGTACTTC.

The rearrangement links TRBV4-1 to TRBJ2-6; D is unresolved. V was clipped by 4 bases and J by 0 bases, with 13 bases between them. Germline V gene sequence: CDR1 MGHRA, CDR2 YSYEKL. CDR3 length: 17 amino acids. The CDR3 sequence: CASSPSPARSGANVLTF. DNA for the CDR3: TGCGCCAGCAGCCCAAGCCCCGCGCGCTCTGGGGCCAACGTCCTGACTTTC.

The sample holds one count of this clone. The chain links TRBV7-2 to TRBJ2-1; D is unresolved. The germline V gene encodes CDR1 SGHTA and CDR2 FQGNSA. The CDR3 sequence is 14 residues long. The V end lost 3 bases, the J end lost 7 bases, and 13 bases lay between the germline ends. CDR3 in amino acids: CASSFREARNEQFF. DNA for the CDR3: TGTGCCAGCAGCTTCCGAGAGGCGCGAAATGAGCAGTTCTTC.

The genes are TRBV7-3 and TRBJ2-7; 8 nucleotides align to TRBD2. V lost 2 bases and J lost 4; bases outside the gene matches: 19. Germline V gene lookup returns CDR1 SGHTA and CDR2 FQGTGA. The CDR3 length is 19 residues. The CDR3 region is CASSLFPLRGVHPKYEQYF. In nucleotides, the CDR3 is TGTGCCAGCAGCTTATTCCCCTTGCGGGGGGTCCACCCTAAATACGAGCAGTACTTC.

The chain has TRBV3-1 (or the pseudogene TRBV3-2) and TRBJ1-4, with TRBD1 matching over 7 bases. This CDR3 spans 15 amino acids. V gave up 4 bases and J gave up 4 bases; unmatched junction bases: 6. The germline gives CDR1 LGHDT, CDR2 YNNKEL (reference sequence). CDR3 loop: CASSPRGAGNEKLFF. The CDR3 DNA sequence: TGTGCCAGCAGCCCCAGGGGGGCGGGTAATGAAAAACTGTTTTTT.

This chain joins TRBV10-3 and TRBJ2-7; 14 nucleotides align to TRBD2. The CDR3 totals 17 residues. Germline V gene sequence: CDR1 ENHRY, CDR2 SYGVKD. Germline trimming cut 6 bases from V and 3 bases from J; bases unmatched to any gene: 10. DNA of the CDR3: TGTGCCATCAGGACGGGACTAGCGGGAGTAGGAGGCTACGAGCAGTACTTC. It encodes CAIRTGLAGVGGYEQYF.

This chain links TRBV5-5 with TRBJ2-1; TRBD2 matches 7 bases. In germline, CDR1 is SGHKS, CDR2 YYEKEE (reference sequence). This CDR3 contains 15 residues. Germline trimming cut 2 bases from V and 9 bases from J; bases unmatched to any gene: 11. The CDR3 is CASSLALASWGEQFF. The CDR3 nucleotides read TGTGCCAGCAGCTTAGCACTAGCGTCCTGGGGTGAGCAGTTCTTC. The variable domain in full, completed from reference TRBV5-5 and TRBJ2-1, reads DAGVTQSPTHLIKTRGQQVTLRCSPISGHKSVSWYQQVLGQGPQFIFQYYEKEERGRGNFPDRFSARQFPNYSSELNVNALLLGDSALYLCASSLALASWGEQFFGPGTRLTVL.

The chain carries TRBV19 and TRBJ1-1, with unresolved D. CDR1 and CDR2 (germline): LNHDA, SQIVND (reference sequence). CDR3 length equals 15 residues. V was shortened by 4 bases and J by 6 bases, with 18 bases between the two germline ends. Here the CDR3 reads CASSSPTRRRAEAFF. The CDR3 DNA reads TGTGCCAGTAGTAGCCCTACACGGAGGAGGGCTGAAGCTTTCTTT.